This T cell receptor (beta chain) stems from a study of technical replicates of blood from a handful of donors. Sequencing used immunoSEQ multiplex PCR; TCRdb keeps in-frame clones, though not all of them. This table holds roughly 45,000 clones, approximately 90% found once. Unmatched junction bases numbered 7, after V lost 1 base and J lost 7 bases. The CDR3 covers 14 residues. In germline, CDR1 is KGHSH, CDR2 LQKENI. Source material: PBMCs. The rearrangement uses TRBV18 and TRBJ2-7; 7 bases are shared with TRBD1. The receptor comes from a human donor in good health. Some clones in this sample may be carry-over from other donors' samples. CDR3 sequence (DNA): TGTGCCAGCTCACCACTAAACAGGGGTTGGGAGCAGTACTTC. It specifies CASSPLNRGWEQYF.